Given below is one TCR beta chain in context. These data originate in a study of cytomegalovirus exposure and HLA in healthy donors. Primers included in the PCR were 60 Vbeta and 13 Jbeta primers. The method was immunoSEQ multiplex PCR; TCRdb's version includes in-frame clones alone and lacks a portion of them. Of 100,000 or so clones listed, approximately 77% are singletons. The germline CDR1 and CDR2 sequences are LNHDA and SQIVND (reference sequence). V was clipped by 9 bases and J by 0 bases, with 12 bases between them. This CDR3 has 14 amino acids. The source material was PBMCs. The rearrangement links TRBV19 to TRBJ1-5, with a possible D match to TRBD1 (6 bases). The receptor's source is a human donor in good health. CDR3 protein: CARLRGYSNQPQHF. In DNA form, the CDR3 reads TGTGCCAGATTGAGGGGGTATAGCAATCAGCCCCAGCATTTT.